The sequence of this T cell receptor (beta chain) was determined in a study of shared clonotypes between healthy human individuals. This clone has a single count. Antigen unknown. Notes on the study in general: Though the depth was large, rarefaction showed that sorted-subset sequencing was incomplete.

Free of recent acute infections or vaccinations, the donors were healthy HIV-negative adults. All participating donors were Caucasian adults from Nashville, Tennessee. The data were produced by immunoSEQ multiplex PCR, yet TCRdb's version contains in-frame clones alone and is incomplete. The sample lists a few hundred thousand clones; approximately 96% were seen once. V was trimmed by 4 bases and J by 4 bases, leaving 18 bases between them. Germline loops: CDR1 SGDLS, CDR2 YYNGEE. This CDR3 comprises 15 residues. V usage is TRBV9 and J usage is TRBJ2-7; perhaps TRBD1 as D (6 bases). The sample was memory CD8+ T cells sorted from blood. The subset here: CD45RO+ cells pooled with CCR7-negative TemRA cells. The origin of this receptor is a man in his thirties or forties in good health. The CDR3, as DNA: TGTGCCAGCAGCCCCCAGGACAGTCCGGGTTACGAGCAGTACTTC. Translation gives CASSPQDSPGYEQYF.